This T cell receptor (beta chain) is from a study of T-cell memory formation after mild COVID-19 (dated by TCRdb to the early 2020s). The study in broad terms: Most TCR sequence clusters were specific to one of the two donors. T-cell clones expanding and contracting after mild COVID-19 in a couple of donors were tracked by longitudinal TCRalpha and TCRbeta repertoire sequencing. Two young, previously healthy adult volunteers made up the cohort, one male and one female.

Data came from an Illumina NovaSeq 6000. TCRalpha and TCRbeta cDNA libraries were constructed by 5'RACE with constant-segment primers, with sample barcodes and unique molecular identifiers being introduced. Trizol reagent was used to extract RNA from every sample. Amplification of the libraries took two PCR steps, and the second step added a second sample barcode plus Illumina TruSeq adapters. The libraries were sequenced on an Illumina NovaSeq using 2 x 150 bp paired-end reads. As for how the authors treated the data: Demultiplexing of reads and collapsing into UMI-guided consensus sequences were performed with migec v1.2.7. With mixcr v2.1.11, UMI consensuses were aligned to TRA and TRB V and J templates and assembled into clonotypes. Clonotypes were classified as expanded or contracted when called significant by both edgeR and NoisET, with noise models trained on biological replicates. edgeR calls used a false discovery rate-adjusted p below 0.01 and a log2 fold-change threshold of 1. PCA with hierarchical clustering of max-normalized trajectories of the 1000 most abundant clonotypes was used as exploratory dynamics analysis. Separately sequenced CD4+ and CD8+ repertoires were used to assign a CD4 or CD8 phenotype to each responding clone. The raw public reads went through TCRdb reprocessing: fastp at Q25, MiXCR clone calling, in-frame beta chains kept. Rows are unified per CDR3 protein, each entry keeping the most common DNA and genes. V and J calls and clone size were set by TCRdb, not the authors. This sample comprises around 430,000 distinct CDR3 sequences, 15% to 20% of them detected only once. Under 25% of the sample rests with the top ten.

Ficoll-Paque density gradient centrifugation was used to isolate PBMCs. This clonotype came up a few times. The target of this receptor is not known. Base-call qualities are not available, and no considerably larger clone is one nucleotide away. The CDR3 starts with the cysteine, ends with the phenylalanine, and has 14 residues. The read is trimmed to its CDR3 DNA, 42 bases read in frame from base 1. CDR1 ENHRY and CDR2 SYGVKD are derived from the germline V gene. V loses 6 bases at its end and J loses 4 bases; junction bases beyond the gene matches: 3. Findings and caveats that apply to the study as a whole: Some responding clones were found in pre-infection memory, which suggests that pre-existing cross-reactive memory T cells took part in the SARS-CoV-2 response. The study covered only a couple of mild cases, and larger cohorts including severe cases with pre-infection samples were considered necessary. Contracting CD4+ clones turned up mainly in the CM and EM memory subsets, whereas EMRA was where CD8+ clones were enriched. SARS-CoV-2 specificity of the second-wave clones peaking on day 37 was not confirmed. Clones that contracted from day 15 to 85 showed balanced CD4/CD8 phenotypes, whereas a second wave of clones that expanded from day 15 to 37 leaned towards CD4+.

The material sequenced was PBMCs or a T cell subset sorted from them (not recorded which). The sequence is built from TRBV10-3 and TRBJ2-3, with 11 bases matching TRBD2. The TCR comes from a man younger than 30 who had mild COVID-19 (a few samples of this study predate the infection). The sample titles of this study are shuffled in the database, so cell type and time point are left out; the donor was told from shared clones. The DNA sequence is TGTGCCATCAGACTAGCGGGGGTGGCAGATACGCAGTATTTT. Its amino acids are CAIRLAGVADTQYF.